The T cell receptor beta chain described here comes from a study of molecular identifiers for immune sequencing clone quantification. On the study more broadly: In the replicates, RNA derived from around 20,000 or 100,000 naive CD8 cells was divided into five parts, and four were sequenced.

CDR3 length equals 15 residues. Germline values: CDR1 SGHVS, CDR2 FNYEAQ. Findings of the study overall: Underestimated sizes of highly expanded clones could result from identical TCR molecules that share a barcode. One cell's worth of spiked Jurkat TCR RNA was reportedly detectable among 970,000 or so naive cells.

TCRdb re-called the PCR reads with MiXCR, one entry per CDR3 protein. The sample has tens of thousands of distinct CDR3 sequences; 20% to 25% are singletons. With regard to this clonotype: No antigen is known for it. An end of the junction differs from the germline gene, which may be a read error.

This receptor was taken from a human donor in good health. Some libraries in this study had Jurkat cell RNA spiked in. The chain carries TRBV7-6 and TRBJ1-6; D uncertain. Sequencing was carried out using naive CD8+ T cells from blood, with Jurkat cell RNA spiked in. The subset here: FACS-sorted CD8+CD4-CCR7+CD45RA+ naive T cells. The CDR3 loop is CASSLAQAYNPPLHF. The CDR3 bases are TGTGCCAGCAGCTTAGCGCAGGCCTATAATCCACCCCTCCACTTT.